A selection of T cell receptor beta chains follows, all from one sample in a study of vaccination and CD4 T cells after COVID-19. No antigen has been identified for these receptors. TCRdb used MiXCR to reprocess the PCR reads, holding one entry per CDR3 protein. Of 8,900 or so distinct CDR3 sequences in the sample, under 35% are singletons; the top ten hold about 40%. Sequencing was done on a sample of CD4+ T cells from blood, cultured in vitro. These receptors were obtained from a human donor in good health. Each CDR3 is given with its conserved first and last residue. Fields, in order: J gene, D gene, clone size, CDR3 length, V gene, CDR3 DNA, CDR3 protein. A D gene is named only where the DNA matches it firmly. Rows may omit the clone size; those that give it use once, few, many or a size class.

TRBJ2-7	TRBD1	-	16	TRBV19	TGTGCCAGTAGCTCCTCCGGGCGGACAGGGGATTACGAGCAGTACTTC	CASSSSGRTGDYEQYF
TRBJ1-6	-	-	15	TRBV6-2/TRBV6-3	TGTGCCAGCAGTTACCAAGGACAGAGTGTTTCACCCCTCCACTTT	CASSYQGQSVSPLHF
TRBJ2-3	-	-	15	TRBV5-6	TGTGCCAGCAGCCTCCCGGGGTATCGCACAGATACGCAGTATTTT	CASSLPGYRTDTQYF
TRBJ1-4	-	-	14	TRBV7-9	TGTGCCAGCAGCTCGAGAGCAACTAATGAAAAACTGTTTTTT	CASSSRATNEKLFF
TRBJ2-7	-	-	17	TRBV6-2/TRBV6-3	TGTGCCAGCAGTTTCCACATGAGAGGGGAAGGTTCGCACGAGCAGTACTTC	CASSFHMRGEGSHEQYF
TRBJ1-3	TRBD1	few	14	TRBV20-1	TGCAGTGCCGCAGGGGGGGCGAGTGGAAACACCATATATTTT	CSAAGGASGNTIYF
TRBJ1-2	-	-	13	TRBV6-1	TGTGCCAGCATTTCCCCAGGGAACTATGGCTACACCTTC	CASISPGNYGYTF
TRBJ2-5	-	-	17	TRBV7-9	TGTGCCAGCAGCTTTCTATTCGGAGCAGCAGGGATAGAGACCCAGTACTTC	CASSFLFGAAGIETQYF
TRBJ2-5	-	few	15	TRBV6-2/TRBV6-3	TGTGCCAGCAGTTTCCCTGGACTGCCGCAAGAGACCCAGTACTTC	CASSFPGLPQETQYF
TRBJ1-1	-	-	13	TRBV12-3/TRBV12-4	TGTGCCAGCAGTTTAACAGTGAACACTGAAGCTTTCTTT	CASSLTVNTEAFF
TRBJ2-5	-	-	13	TRBV7-3	TGTGCCAGCAGCTTCGGGGTACAAGAGACCCAGTACTTC	CASSFGVQETQYF
TRBJ1-5	TRBD1	-	17	TRBV7-8	TGTGCCAGCAGCTTAGATCGGCAGGGGGATCTCAATCAGCCCCAGCATTTT	CASSLDRQGDLNQPQHF
TRBJ1-6	TRBD1	-	17	TRBV9	TGTGCCAGCAGCGTACTCCCAGGGGGCGAGTCCCATTCACCCCTCCACTTT	CASSVLPGGESHSPLHF
TRBJ2-7	TRBD2	few	14	TRBV6-1	TGTGCCAGCAGTGAACTAGCGGGGGTGGACGAGCAGTACTTC	CASSELAGVDEQYF
TRBJ2-5	TRBD2	few	15	TRBV20-1	TGCAGTGCTCGACGACTAGCGGGGGGGAAAGAGACCCAGTACTTC	CSARRLAGGKETQYF
TRBJ2-2	TRBD1	few	15	TRBV7-8	TGTGCCAGCAGCCACCCGACAGGGATGGGCGGGGAGCTGTTTTTT	CASSHPTGMGGELFF
TRBJ1-2	-	-	12	TRBV9	TGTGCCAGCAGCTCTCAATCGGATGGCTACACCTTC	CASSSQSDGYTF
TRBJ1-2	-	few	18	TRBV7-9	TGTGCCAGCAGCCCAGGTAGTACCGACAAGACACGAACCTATGGCTACACCTTC	CASSPGSTDKTRTYGYTF
TRBJ1-5	-	few	16	TRBV6-5	TGTGCCAGCAGTTACTCGGGGGGGATCGTAAATCAGCCCCAGCATTTT	CASSYSGGIVNQPQHF
TRBJ1-1	-	-	17	TRBV12-3/TRBV12-4	TGTGCCAGCAGTTATTCTAGGCTCCTCGTGGTGAACACTGAAGCTTTCTTT	CASSYSRLLVVNTEAFF
TRBJ1-5	-	few	12	TRBV18	TGTGCCAGCTCACCCCTCGGTCCACCCCAGCATTTT	CASSPLGPPQHF
TRBJ2-7	-	-	15	TRBV6-1	TGTGCCAGCAGTCCCCGATCGGACACCCACTACGAGCAGTACTTC	CASSPRSDTHYEQYF
TRBJ1-1	-	-	17	TRBV6-5	TGTGCCAGCAGTTACCTCTCGGGGGCACATCCGAACACTGAAGCTTTCTTT	CASSYLSGAHPNTEAFF
TRBJ1-1	-	-	14	TRBV10-3	TGTGCCATCAGTGAGTCGGGGACCGACACTGAAGCTTTCTTT	CAISESGTDTEAFF